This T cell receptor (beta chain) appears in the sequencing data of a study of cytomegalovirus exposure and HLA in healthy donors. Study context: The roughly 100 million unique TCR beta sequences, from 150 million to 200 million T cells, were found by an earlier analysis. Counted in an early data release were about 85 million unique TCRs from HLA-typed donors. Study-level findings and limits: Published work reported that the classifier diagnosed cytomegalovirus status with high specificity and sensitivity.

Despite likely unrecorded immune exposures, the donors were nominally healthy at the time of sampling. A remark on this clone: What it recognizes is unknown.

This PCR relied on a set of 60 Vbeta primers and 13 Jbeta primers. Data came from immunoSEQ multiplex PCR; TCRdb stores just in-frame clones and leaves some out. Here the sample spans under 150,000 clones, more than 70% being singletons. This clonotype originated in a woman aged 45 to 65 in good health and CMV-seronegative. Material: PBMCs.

The CDR3 protein is CASSPSTETNYGYTF. The CDR3 nucleotides are TGCGCCAGCAGCCCATCGACGGAGACTAACTATGGCTACACCTTC. The chain carries TRBV4-3 and TRBJ1-2, with D unclear. Per germline, CDR1 LGHNA and CDR2 YSLEER. This CDR3 has 15 amino acids. Trimming cost V 4 bases and J 0 bases, with 12 bases left between them.